The 21 T cell receptor beta chains reported below all come from one sample, sequenced in a study of cytomegalovirus exposure and HLA in healthy donors. TCRdb's copy holds only in-frame clones and misses some; the assay was immunoSEQ multiplex PCR. The sample shows some 150,000 clones, roughly 91% of them seen only once. The sequenced sample consisted of PBMCs. The receptors derive from a man aged 18 to 29 in good health and CMV-seronegative.

Points on this clone: Germline is not matched at one junction end, which may reflect a read error. This chain connects TRBV2 to TRBJ2-1; TRBD1 agrees at 8 bases. CDR1 is SNHLY and CDR2 is FYNNEI in the germline V gene. The CDR3 length is 13 residues. In nucleotides, the CDR3 is TGTGCCAGCAGAGAAGACAGGGGCAATGAGCAGTTCTTC. Amino acid sequence: CASREDRGNEQFF.

V gene TRBV28 combines with J gene TRBJ2-3, with 7 positions matching TRBD1. V trimming: 7 bases; J trimming: 2 bases; junction bases outside the gene matches: 6. The CDR3 totals 14 residues. Germline V lookup: CDR1 MDHEN, CDR2 SYDVKM. The CDR3 loop is CASTPGQVTDTQYF. The CDR3 coding sequence is TGTGCCAGCACCCCCGGACAGGTCACAGATACGCAGTATTTT.

This clone was seen just once. Other DNA sequences in the same sample also yield this CDR3. The chain recombines TRBV30 with TRBJ1-1, with 7 bases aligning to TRBD1. The CDR3 is 13 amino acids. Germline assignment: CDR1 GTSNPN and CDR2 SVGIG (reference sequence). Losses at the gene ends were 0 bases for V and 5 bases for J; bases not matched to a gene: 3. The CDR3 region is CAWSVQGNTEAFF. DNA for the CDR3: TGTGCCTGGAGTGTACAGGGGAATACTGAAGCTTTCTTT.

The chain carries TRBV6-5 and TRBJ2-1; TRBD2 aligns across 9 bases. Trimming at V came to 0 bases and at J to 6 bases, leaving 6 bases not matched to a gene. Germline CDR1 and CDR2: MNHEY and SVGAGI. CDR3 length: 16 residues. In nucleotides, the CDR3 is TGTGCCAGCAGTTACTCCCAGACTAGCGGACTCAATGAGCAGTTCTTC. This codes for CASSYSQTSGLNEQFF.

The gene calls are TRBV19 and TRBJ2-2; TRBD2 matches at 7 bases. Per germline, CDR1 LNHDA and CDR2 SQIVND (reference sequence). The CDR3 totals 15 residues. Losses at the gene ends were 7 bases for V and 4 bases for J; bases not matched to a gene: 9. The CDR3 nucleotides read TGTGCCAGTAACGGACCCAGGGAGGGCACCGGGGAGCTGTTTTTT. This codes for CASNGPREGTGELFF.

CDR3 in amino acids: CASSVGHSKETQYF. The CDR3 nucleotides are TGTGCCAGCAGCGTAGGACACTCGAAAGAGACCCAGTACTTC. V usage is TRBV9 and J usage is TRBJ2-5; D is undetermined. The CDR3 loop spans 14 amino acids. Trimming left V 0 bases short and J 3 bases short, with 9 bases between. Germline V gives CDR1 SGDLS, CDR2 YYNGEE.

This chain links TRBV27 with TRBJ2-1; tentatively, D is TRBD2 (6 bases). V was clipped by 6 bases and J by 4 bases, with 16 bases between them. The germline V gene encodes CDR1 MNHEY and CDR2 SMNVEV (reference sequence). The CDR3 loop spans 15 amino acids. In nucleotides, the CDR3 is TGTGCCAGCAGCCGGGAGAGTAGCGGATACAATGAGCAGTTCTTC. It yields the protein CASSRESSGYNEQFF.

J is TRBJ2-6 and V is TRBV19; D unclear. Germline values: CDR1 LNHDA, CDR2 SQIVND (reference sequence). The CDR3 consists of 16 residues. Trimming took off 6 bases at V and 2 bases at J, with 14 bases between the two ends. DNA for the CDR3: TGTGCCAGTAGCCCCCGAACGATAGCTGGGGCCAACGTCCTGACTTTC. It encodes CASSPRTIAGANVLTF.

This chain joins TRBV2 and TRBJ2-3, with 13 bases fitting TRBD2. The CDR3 totals 15 residues. CDR1 and CDR2 from the germline V gene are SNHLY and FYNNEI. J lost 2 bases, V lost 6 bases, and 2 bases had no gene match. The CDR3 bases are TGTGCCAGCAGACTAGCGGGGGGGCCCACAGATACGCAGTATTTT. Protein: CASRLAGGPTDTQYF.

This chain uses TRBV30 with TRBJ2-5; D may be TRBD1 (6 bases). The CDR3 has 15 amino acids. The germline V gene has CDR1 GTSNPN and CDR2 SVGIG (reference sequence). Trimming shortened V by 3 bases and J by 0 bases, and 14 bases separated the two germline ends. The CDR3 nucleotides read TGTGCCTGGAGGGTTAATACAGGGTACCAAGAGACCCAGTACTTC. Its protein product is CAWRVNTGYQETQYF.

As regards this clone: At the DNA level, this CDR3 is encoded by other sequences in the same sample as well. The chain uses TRBV6-5 and TRBJ1-4; D is unclear. V lost 2 bases and J 7 bases, leaving 8 bases between the germline ends. The CDR3 is 13 residues long. Germline CDR1 and CDR2: MNHEY and SVGAGI. CDR3 residues: CASSYREVEKLFF. DNA of the CDR3: TGTGCCAGCAGTTACAGGGAGGTTGAAAAACTGTTTTTT.

The gene calls are TRBV19 and TRBJ2-1; a possible D gene is TRBD1 (6 bases). CDR1 and CDR2 (germline): LNHDA, SQIVND (reference sequence). The CDR3 has 16 residues. The germline V and J ends were trimmed by 3 bases and 0 bases, with 12 bases remaining between them. CDR3 sequence: CASSITGFNSYNEQFF. The CDR3 DNA is TGTGCCAGTAGTATTACAGGGTTCAACTCCTACAATGAGCAGTTCTTC.

This clone turned up a few times. The chain employs TRBV28 and TRBJ1-2; 7 nucleotides match TRBD1. The V and J ends lost 8 bases and 2 bases, in that order; junction bases with no gene match: 5. CDR3 length: 13 residues. Germline loops: CDR1 MDHEN, CDR2 SYDVKM. The CDR3, as DNA: TGTGCCAGCCGGGACAGCAGAAACTATGGCTACACCTTC. It specifies CASRDSRNYGYTF.

The V gene is TRBV4-2, the J gene TRBJ2-7, with TRBD1 matching 9 bases. The CDR3 totals 16 residues. Trimming cost V 0 bases and J 3 bases; bases outside gene matches: 6. Germline CDR1 LGHNA, CDR2 YNFKEQ. CDR3 region: CASSQETGGPHYEQYF. Here the CDR3 DNA reads TGTGCCAGCAGCCAAGAGACAGGGGGACCACACTACGAGCAGTACTTC.

The chain recombines TRBV5-1 with TRBJ2-5, with 15 bases matching TRBD2. The CDR3 has 15 amino acids. CDR1 and CDR2 (germline): SGHRS, YFSETQ. Trimming removed 4 bases from V and 5 bases from J; junction bases left unmatched: 3. Written as DNA, the CDR3 is TGCGCCAGCAGCACCGGGACTAGCGGGAGGGAGACCCAGTACTTC. It yields the protein CASSTGTSGRETQYF.

The chain recombines TRBV4-1 with TRBJ1-1; TRBD1 aligns across 9 bases. Germline V gene sequence: CDR1 MGHRA, CDR2 YSYEKL. The CDR3 length is 16 residues. The trim removed 3 bases at V and 3 bases at J, leaving 8 bases unmatched. The CDR3 sequence: CASSQAAGTGYTEAFF. For the CDR3, the DNA is TGCGCCAGCAGCCAGGCTGCCGGGACAGGGTACACTGAAGCTTTCTTT.

The rearrangement uses TRBV5-6 and TRBJ1-6; D gene unclear. The CDR3 extends over 15 amino acids. Between the trimmed V and J ends, which lost 7 bases and 5 bases, there was a span of 16 bases. Germline V gene lookup returns CDR1 SGHDT and CDR2 YYEEEE. CDR3 amino acids: CASVSRQRDNSPLHF. In nucleotides, the CDR3 is TGTGCCAGCGTTAGCCGGCAGAGAGATAATTCACCCCTCCACTTT.

V is TRBV25-1 and J is TRBJ2-5, with 7 bases fitting TRBD2. Trimming removed 7 bases from V and 2 bases from J; junction bases left unmatched: 1. CDR1 MGHDK and CDR2 SYGVNS come from the germline V gene. The CDR3 totals 12 residues. Written as DNA, the CDR3 is TGTGCCAGCACCGGGGGGCAAGAGACCCAGTACTTC. This translates into CASTGGQETQYF.

The chain combines TRBV7-9 with TRBJ2-1, with 9 bases fitting TRBD1. The CDR3 covers 14 residues. With 9 bases clipped from V and 7 bases from J, the junction kept 10 bases outside the gene matches. Germline V gene data show CDR1 as SEHNR and CDR2 as FQNEAQ (reference sequence). The CDR3 sequence: CASLGTGSYNEQFF. The CDR3 nucleotides read TGTGCCAGTCTCGGGACAGGGTCGTATAATGAGCAGTTCTTC. Looking up the rest from reference TRBV7-9 and TRBJ2-1 gives the full variable domain: DTGVSQNPRHKITKRGQNVTFRCDPISEHNRLYWYRQTLGQGPEFLTYFQNEAQLEKSRLLSDRFSAERPKGSFSTLEIQRTEQGDSAMYLCASLGTGSYNEQFFGPGTRLTVL.

The V and J genes are TRBV18 and TRBJ2-5; 9 nucleotides match TRBD1. The CDR3 runs 17 residues. V gave up 1 base and J gave up 3 bases; unmatched junction bases: 9. From germline, CDR1 is KGHSH and CDR2 LQKENI. The CDR3, as DNA: TGTGCCAGCTCACCACTTTTGGCACAGGGGGCTAAAGAGACCCAGTACTTC. It is translated as CASSPLLAQGAKETQYF.

The V gene is TRBV6-5, the J gene TRBJ1-5; D might be TRBD1 (6 bases). Germline CDR1 reads MNHEY; CDR2 reads SVGAGI. Trimming left V 0 bases short and J 7 bases short, with 13 bases between. The CDR3 is made up of 15 amino acids. CDR3 loop: CASSYSNRVLQPQHF. The CDR3 DNA reads TGTGCCAGCAGTTACTCAAACAGGGTTCTGCAGCCCCAGCATTTT.